One and the same sample provided the 9 T cell receptor beta chains below, sequenced in a study of PD-1 blockade in classical Hodgkin lymphoma. Time point of the sample: cycle 4 day 1 (C4D1), after six to seven weeks of nivolumab. Every patient relapsed after autologous stem cell transplantation, and brentuximab vedotin exposure varied. Sequencing used immunoSEQ multiplex PCR; TCRdb keeps in-frame clones, though not all of them. The top ten clones hold less than 20% of a sample with 20,000 to 25,000 clones, about 70% of them seen once. Source: peripheral blood mononuclear cells (PBMCs), taken before the fourth cycle of nivolumab. Receptors were obtained from a human donor with classical Hodgkin lymphoma.

The chain has TRBV5-1 and TRBJ2-7; possible D gene TRBD2, 6 bases. The CDR3 runs 14 residues. Trimming took off 0 bases at V and 3 bases at J, with 10 bases between the two ends. Germline CDR1 and CDR2: SGHRS and YFSETQ. In DNA form, the CDR3 reads TGCGCCAGCAGCTTGGACCCGGGGGACTACGAGCAGTACTTC. Its translation is CASSLDPGDYEQYF.

This rearrangement joins TRBV28 to TRBJ2-1; the D gene is possibly TRBD2 (5 bases). Trimming shortened V by 2 bases and J by 9 bases, and 14 bases separated the two germline ends. This CDR3 is built from 14 residues. Per the germline V gene, CDR1 is MDHEN and CDR2 is SYDVKM. The CDR3 region has the DNA TGTGCCAGCAGTTTACTCCCATCCCGGGGTGAGCAGTTCTTC. Its protein product is CASSLLPSRGEQFF.

V is TRBV11-3 and J is TRBJ2-1, with D possibly matching TRBD2 (5 bases). CDR3 length: 15 amino acids. Looked up from germline, CDR1 is SGHNT and CDR2 is YENEEA. Trimming left V 1 base short and J 0 bases short, with 7 bases between. CDR3 bases: TGTGCCAGCAGCTTAGCGGGGAGCTCCTACAATGAGCAGTTCTTC. Its protein is CASSLAGSSYNEQFF.

Judged by abundance, this clone is medium-sized. The rearrangement links TRBV7-2 to TRBJ2-7, with unresolved D. The CDR3 sequence is 12 residues long. Germline CDR1 is SGHTA and CDR2 is FQGNSA. Trimming removed 5 bases at V and 4 bases at J, with 9 bases between. In nucleotides, the CDR3 is TGTGCCAGCAGCGCTCGCGTTTACGAGCAGTACTTC. This translates into CASSARVYEQYF.

This chain links TRBV10-3 with TRBJ1-5; 7 positions match TRBD1. The CDR3 covers 16 residues. Losses at the gene ends were 6 bases for V and 7 bases for J; bases not matched to a gene: 15. Germline V gives CDR1 ENHRY, CDR2 SYGVKD. CDR3: CAISSTGPSTGQPQHF. CDR3 nucleotides: TGTGCCATCAGCAGTACCGGGCCCTCGACAGGGCAGCCCCAGCATTTT.

The chain employs TRBV10-3 and TRBJ2-1; TRBD2 matches 8 bases. The CDR3 consists of 12 residues. Per germline, CDR1 ENHRY and CDR2 SYGVKD. J gave up 10 bases and V 6 bases, and 5 bases lay outside the gene matches. The CDR3 sequence is CAIRAGGGEQFF. As DNA, the CDR3 is TGTGCCATCAGGGCCGGGGGGGGCGAGCAGTTCTTC.

V usage is TRBV29-1 and J usage is TRBJ1-2, with D uncertain. The germline V and J ends were trimmed by 0 bases and 5 bases, with 7 bases remaining between them. This CDR3 is built from 12 residues. Per the germline V gene, CDR1 is SQVTM and CDR2 is ANQGSEA. CDR3: CSVEDSSYGYTF. The CDR3 DNA is TGCAGCGTTGAAGACAGTTCTTATGGCTACACCTTC.

The V and J genes are TRBV10-3 and TRBJ2-1; D is perhaps TRBD2 (5 bases). The CDR3 loop spans 15 amino acids. Per the germline V gene, CDR1 is ENHRY and CDR2 is SYGVKD. The V gene lost 0 bases and the J gene lost 7 bases, with 13 bases spanning the gap. CDR3: CAISESSGNVNEQFF. CDR3 bases: TGTGCCATCAGTGAGTCTTCGGGGAACGTGAATGAGCAGTTCTTC.

V is TRBV2 and J is TRBJ2-5; maybe TRBD2 (7 bases). The CDR3 loop spans 15 amino acids. The V gene's germline CDR1 is SNHLY and CDR2 FYNNEI. Trimming took 7 bases from V and 5 from J, leaving 20 bases between them. CDR3 bases: TGTGCCAGCACTGGGGATCAGGGGCGGGGGGAGACCCAGTACTTC. As protein: CASTGDQGRGETQYF.